This record covers a single TCR beta chain. The source of the sample is a study of cytomegalovirus exposure and HLA in healthy donors. The germline gives CDR1 SGHRS, CDR2 YFSETQ. The CDR3 contains 16 residues. With 0 bases removed from V and 1 base from J, the gap between germline ends came to 12 bases. Primers included in the PCR were 60 Vbeta and 13 Jbeta primers. Profiled with immunoSEQ multiplex PCR; TCRdb holds only in-frame clones, not every one. Of 180,000 or so clones listed, about four fifths are singletons. Sequencing was performed on PBMCs. The chain employs TRBV5-1 and TRBJ2-3; D perhaps matches TRBD1 (7 bases). This TCR came from a female donor in good health and CMV-seronegative. The CDR3 bases are TGCGCCAGCAGCTTGGGAGGAGGGGGCGGCACAGATACGCAGTATTTT. Translating gives CASSLGGGGGTDTQYF.